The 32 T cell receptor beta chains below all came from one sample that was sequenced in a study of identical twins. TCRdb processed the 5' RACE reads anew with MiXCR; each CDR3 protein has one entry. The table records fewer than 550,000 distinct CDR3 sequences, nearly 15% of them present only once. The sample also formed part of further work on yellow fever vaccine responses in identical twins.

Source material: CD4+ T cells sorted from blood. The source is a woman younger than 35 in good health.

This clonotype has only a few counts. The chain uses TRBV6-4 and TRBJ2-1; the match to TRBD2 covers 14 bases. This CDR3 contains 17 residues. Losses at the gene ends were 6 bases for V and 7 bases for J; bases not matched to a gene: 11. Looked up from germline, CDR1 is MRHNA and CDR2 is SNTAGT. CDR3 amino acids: CASSGPGTSGRGNEQFF. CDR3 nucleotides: TGTGCCAGCAGCGGGCCGGGGACTAGCGGGAGAGGGAATGAGCAGTTCTTC.

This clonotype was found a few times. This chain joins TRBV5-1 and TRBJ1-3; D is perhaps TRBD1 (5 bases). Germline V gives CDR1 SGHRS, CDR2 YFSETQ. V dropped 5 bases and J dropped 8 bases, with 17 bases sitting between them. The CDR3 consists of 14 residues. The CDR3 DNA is TGCGCCAGCAGGGACGACGGGACCGTTCACACCATATATTTT. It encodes CASRDDGTVHTIYF.

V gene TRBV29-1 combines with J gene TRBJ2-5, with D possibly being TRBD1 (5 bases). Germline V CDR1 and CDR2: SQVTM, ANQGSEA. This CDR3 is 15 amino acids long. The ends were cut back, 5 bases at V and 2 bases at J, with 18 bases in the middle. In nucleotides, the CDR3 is TGCAGCGTTCAGTGGACACCGGGTCTACAAGAGACCCAGTACTTC. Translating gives CSVQWTPGLQETQYF.

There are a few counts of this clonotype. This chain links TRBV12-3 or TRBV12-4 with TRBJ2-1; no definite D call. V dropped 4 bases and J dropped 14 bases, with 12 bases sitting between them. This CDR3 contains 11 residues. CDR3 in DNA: TGTGCCAGCAGTTCCTACGGCGATAAGTTCTTC. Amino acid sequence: CASSSYGDKFF.

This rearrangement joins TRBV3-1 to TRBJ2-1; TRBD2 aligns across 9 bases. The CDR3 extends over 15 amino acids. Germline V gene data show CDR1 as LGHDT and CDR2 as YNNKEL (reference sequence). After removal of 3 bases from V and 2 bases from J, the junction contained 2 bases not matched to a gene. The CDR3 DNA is TGTGCCAGCAGCCATGCGGGGGGGCCCTACAATGAGCAGTTCTTC. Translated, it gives CASSHAGGPYNEQFF.

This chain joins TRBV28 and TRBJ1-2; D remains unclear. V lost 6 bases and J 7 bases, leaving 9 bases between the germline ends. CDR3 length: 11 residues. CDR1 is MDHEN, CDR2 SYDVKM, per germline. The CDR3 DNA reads TGTGCCAGCAGCTCCGCCCGTGGCTACACCTTC. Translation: CASSSARGYTF.

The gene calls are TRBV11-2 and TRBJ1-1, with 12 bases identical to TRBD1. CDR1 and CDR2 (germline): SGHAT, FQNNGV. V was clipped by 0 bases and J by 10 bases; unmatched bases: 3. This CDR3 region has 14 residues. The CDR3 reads CASSLEPGQGAAFF. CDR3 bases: TGTGCCAGCAGCTTAGAGCCGGGACAGGGGGCAGCTTTCTTT.

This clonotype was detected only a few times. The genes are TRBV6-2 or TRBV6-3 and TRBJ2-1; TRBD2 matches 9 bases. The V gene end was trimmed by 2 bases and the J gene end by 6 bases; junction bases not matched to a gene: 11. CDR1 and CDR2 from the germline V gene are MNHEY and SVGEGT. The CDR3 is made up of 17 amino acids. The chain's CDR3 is CASSYGPRGGAPNEQFF. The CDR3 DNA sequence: TGTGCCAGCAGTTACGGCCCGCGCGGGGGGGCCCCCAATGAGCAGTTCTTC.

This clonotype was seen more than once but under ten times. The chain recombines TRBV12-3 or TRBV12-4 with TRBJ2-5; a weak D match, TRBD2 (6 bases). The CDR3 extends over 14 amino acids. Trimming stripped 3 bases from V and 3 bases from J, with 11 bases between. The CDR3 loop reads CASSFHGGKETQYF. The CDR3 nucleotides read TGTGCCAGCAGTTTTCATGGGGGGAAAGAGACCCAGTACTTC.

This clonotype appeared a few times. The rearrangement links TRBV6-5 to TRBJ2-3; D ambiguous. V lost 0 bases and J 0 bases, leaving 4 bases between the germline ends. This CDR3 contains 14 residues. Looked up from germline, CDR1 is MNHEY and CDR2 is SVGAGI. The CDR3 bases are TGTGCCAGCAGTTACTCGGCTAGCACAGATACGCAGTATTTT. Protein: CASSYSASTDTQYF.

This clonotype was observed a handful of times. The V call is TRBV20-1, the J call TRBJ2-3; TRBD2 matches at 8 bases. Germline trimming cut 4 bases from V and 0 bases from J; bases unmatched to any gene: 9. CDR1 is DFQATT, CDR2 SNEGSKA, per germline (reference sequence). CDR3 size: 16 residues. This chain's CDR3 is CSATELLAASTDTQYF. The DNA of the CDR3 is TGCAGTGCTACAGAACTACTAGCGGCTAGCACAGATACGCAGTATTTT.

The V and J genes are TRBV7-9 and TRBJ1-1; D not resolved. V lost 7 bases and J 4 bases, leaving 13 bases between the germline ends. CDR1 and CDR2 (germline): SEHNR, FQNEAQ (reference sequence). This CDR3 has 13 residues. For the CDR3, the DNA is TGTGCCAGCACGCAAAGGGAGGGCACTGAAGCTTTCTTT. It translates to CASTQREGTEAFF. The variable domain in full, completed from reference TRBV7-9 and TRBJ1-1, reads DTGVSQNPRHKITKRGQNVTFRCDPISEHNRLYWYRQTLGQGPEFLTYFQNEAQLEKSRLLSDRFSAERPKGSFSTLEIQRTEQGDSAMYLCASTQREGTEAFFGQGTRLTVV.

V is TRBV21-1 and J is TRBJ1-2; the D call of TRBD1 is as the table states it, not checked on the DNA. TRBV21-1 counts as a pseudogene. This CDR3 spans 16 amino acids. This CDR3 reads CASSLWTVLKGYGYTF. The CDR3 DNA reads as TGTGCCAGCAGCCTCTGGACGGTCTTAAAGGGGTATGGCTACACCTTC.

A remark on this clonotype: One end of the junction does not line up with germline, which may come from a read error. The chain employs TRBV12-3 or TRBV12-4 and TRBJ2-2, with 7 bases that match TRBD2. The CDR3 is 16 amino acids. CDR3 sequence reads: CTSSLRVAGALGELFF. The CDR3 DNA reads TGTACCAGCAGTTTGCGTGTCGCGGGAGCTCTCGGGGAGCTGTTTTTT.

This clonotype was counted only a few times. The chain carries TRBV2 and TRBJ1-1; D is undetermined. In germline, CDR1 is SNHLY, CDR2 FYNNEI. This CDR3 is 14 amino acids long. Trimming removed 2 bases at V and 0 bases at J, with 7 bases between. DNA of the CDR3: TGTGCCAGCAGTGAAATTGGGCTGAACACTGAAGCTTTCTTT. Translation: CASSEIGLNTEAFF.

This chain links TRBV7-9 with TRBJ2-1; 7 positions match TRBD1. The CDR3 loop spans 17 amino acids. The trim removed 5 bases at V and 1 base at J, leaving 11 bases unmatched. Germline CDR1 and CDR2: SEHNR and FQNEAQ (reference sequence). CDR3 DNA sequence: TGTGCCAGCAGCCCACGACAGGGCAGGGGGTCCTACAATGAGCAGTTCTTC. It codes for CASSPRQGRGSYNEQFF.

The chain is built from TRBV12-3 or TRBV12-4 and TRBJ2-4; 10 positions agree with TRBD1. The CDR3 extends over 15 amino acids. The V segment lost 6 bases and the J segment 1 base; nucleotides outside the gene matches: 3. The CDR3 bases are TGTGCCAGCAGGGGACAGGGGATGGCCAAAAACATTCAGTACTTC. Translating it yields CASRGQGMAKNIQYF.

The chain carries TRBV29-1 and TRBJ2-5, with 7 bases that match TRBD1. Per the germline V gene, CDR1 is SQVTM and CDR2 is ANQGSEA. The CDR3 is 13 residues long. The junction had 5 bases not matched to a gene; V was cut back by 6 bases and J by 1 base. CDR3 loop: CSVNDRVQETQYF. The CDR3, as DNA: TGCAGCGTAAATGACAGGGTCCAAGAGACCCAGTACTTC.

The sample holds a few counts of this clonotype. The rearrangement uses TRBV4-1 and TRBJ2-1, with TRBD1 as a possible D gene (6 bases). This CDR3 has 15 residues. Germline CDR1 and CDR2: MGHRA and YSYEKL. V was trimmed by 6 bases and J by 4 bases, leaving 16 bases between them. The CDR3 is CASRLGHILYNEQFF. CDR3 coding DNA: TGCGCCAGCAGACTGGGACACATCCTTTACAATGAGCAGTTCTTC.

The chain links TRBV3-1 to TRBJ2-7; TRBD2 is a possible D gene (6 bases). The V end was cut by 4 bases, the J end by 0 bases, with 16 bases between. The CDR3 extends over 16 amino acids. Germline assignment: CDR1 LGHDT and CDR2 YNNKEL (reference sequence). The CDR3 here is CASSPGRRYSSYEQYF. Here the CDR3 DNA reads TGTGCCAGCAGCCCAGGGAGGCGTTACAGCTCCTACGAGCAGTACTTC.

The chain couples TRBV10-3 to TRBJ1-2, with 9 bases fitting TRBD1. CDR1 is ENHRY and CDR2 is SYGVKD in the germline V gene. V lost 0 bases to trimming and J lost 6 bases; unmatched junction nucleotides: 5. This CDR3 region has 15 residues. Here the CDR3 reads CAISESDRGGDGYTF. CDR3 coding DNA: TGTGCCATCAGTGAGTCCGACAGGGGGGGAGATGGCTACACCTTC.

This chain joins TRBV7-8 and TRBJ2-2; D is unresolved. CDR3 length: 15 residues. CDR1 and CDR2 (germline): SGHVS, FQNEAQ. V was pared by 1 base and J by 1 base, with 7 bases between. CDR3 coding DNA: TGTGCCAGCAGCTTAGTGTGGCTGAACACCGGGGAGCTGTTTTTT. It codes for CASSLVWLNTGELFF.

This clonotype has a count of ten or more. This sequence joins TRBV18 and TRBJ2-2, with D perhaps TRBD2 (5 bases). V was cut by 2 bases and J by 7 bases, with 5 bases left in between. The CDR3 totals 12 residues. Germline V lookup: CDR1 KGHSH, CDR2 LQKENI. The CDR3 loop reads CASSPGSGELFF. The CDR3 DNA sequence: TGTGCCAGCTCACCAGGGAGCGGGGAGCTGTTTTTT.

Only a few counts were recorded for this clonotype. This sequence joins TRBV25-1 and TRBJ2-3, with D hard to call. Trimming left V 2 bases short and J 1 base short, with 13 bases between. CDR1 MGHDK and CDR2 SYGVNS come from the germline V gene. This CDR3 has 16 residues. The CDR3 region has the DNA TGTGCCAGCAGTGAACCTGCTGCGCGACGCACAGATACGCAGTATTTT. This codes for CASSEPAARRTDTQYF. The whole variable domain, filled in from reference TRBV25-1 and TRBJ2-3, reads EADIYQTPRYLVIGTGKKITLECSQTMGHDKMYWYQQDPGMELHLIHYSYGVNSTEKGDLSSESTVSRIRTEHFPLTLESARPSHTSQYLCASSEPAARRTDTQYFGPGTRLTVL.

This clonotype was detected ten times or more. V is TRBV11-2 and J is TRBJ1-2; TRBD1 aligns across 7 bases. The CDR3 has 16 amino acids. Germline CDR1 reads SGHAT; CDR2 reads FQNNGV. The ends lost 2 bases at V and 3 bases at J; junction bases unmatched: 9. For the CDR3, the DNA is TGTGCCAGCAGCTTATTAAGGGGGCGTAAGGACTATGGCTACACCTTC. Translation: CASSLLRGRKDYGYTF.

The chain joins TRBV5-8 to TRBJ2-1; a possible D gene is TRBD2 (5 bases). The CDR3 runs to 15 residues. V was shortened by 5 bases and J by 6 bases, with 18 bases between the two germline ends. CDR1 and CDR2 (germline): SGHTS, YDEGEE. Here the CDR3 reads CASRPGGATTNEQFF. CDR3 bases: TGTGCCAGCAGGCCCGGCGGAGCGACTACCAATGAGCAGTTCTTC.

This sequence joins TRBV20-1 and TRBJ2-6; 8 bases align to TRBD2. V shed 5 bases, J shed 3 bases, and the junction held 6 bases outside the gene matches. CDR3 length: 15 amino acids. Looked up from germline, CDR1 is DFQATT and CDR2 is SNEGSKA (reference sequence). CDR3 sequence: CSAPAGALGANVLTF. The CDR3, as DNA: TGCAGTGCTCCAGCGGGGGCACTTGGGGCCAACGTCCTGACTTTC.

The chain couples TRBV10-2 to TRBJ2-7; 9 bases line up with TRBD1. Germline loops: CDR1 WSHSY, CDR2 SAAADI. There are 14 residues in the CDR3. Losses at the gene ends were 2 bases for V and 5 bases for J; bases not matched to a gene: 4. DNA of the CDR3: TGCGCCAGCAGTGAGGGAACAGGGGGCGACGAGCAGTACTTC. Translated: CASSEGTGGDEQYF.

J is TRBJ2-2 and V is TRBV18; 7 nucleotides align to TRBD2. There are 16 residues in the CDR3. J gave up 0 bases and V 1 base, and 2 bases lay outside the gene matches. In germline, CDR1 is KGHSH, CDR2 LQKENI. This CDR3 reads CASSPRSGANTGELFF. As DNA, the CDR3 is TGTGCCAGCTCACCACGGAGCGGGGCGAACACCGGGGAGCTGTTTTTT.

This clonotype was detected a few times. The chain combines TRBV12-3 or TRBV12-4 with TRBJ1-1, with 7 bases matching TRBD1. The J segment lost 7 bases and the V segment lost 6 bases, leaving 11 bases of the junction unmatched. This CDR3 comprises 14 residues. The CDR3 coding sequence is TGTGCCAGCAGGGTTCAGACAGGGAGAGGTGAAGCTTTCTTT. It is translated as CASRVQTGRGEAFF.

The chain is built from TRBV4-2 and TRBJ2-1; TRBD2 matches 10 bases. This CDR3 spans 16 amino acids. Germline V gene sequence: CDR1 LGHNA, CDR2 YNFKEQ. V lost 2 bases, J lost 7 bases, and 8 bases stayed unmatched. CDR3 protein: CASSQPSGGAGNEQFF. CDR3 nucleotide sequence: TGTGCCAGCAGCCAACCGAGCGGGGGGGCTGGTAATGAGCAGTTCTTC.

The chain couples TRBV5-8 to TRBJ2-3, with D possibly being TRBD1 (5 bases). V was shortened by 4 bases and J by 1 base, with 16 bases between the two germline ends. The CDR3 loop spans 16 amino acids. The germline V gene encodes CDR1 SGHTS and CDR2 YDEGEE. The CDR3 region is CASSARQSLGTDTQYF. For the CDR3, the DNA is TGTGCCAGCAGCGCGCGACAGTCCCTGGGCACAGATACGCAGTATTTT.